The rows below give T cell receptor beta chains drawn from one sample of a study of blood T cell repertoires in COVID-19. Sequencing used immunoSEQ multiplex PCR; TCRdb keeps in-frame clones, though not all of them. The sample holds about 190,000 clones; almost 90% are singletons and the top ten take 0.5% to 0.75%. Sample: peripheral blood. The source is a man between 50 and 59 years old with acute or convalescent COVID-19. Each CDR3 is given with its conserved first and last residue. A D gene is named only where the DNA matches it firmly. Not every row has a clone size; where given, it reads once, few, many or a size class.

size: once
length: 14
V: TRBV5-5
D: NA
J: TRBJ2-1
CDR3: CASSRVGRGHEQFF
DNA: TGTGCCAGCAGCCGTGTGGGCAGGGGCCATGAGCAGTTCTTC

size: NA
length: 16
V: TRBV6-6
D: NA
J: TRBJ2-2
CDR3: CASSYSYRSNTGELFF
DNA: TGTGCCAGCAGTTACTCGTACAGATCGAACACCGGGGAGCTGTTTTTT

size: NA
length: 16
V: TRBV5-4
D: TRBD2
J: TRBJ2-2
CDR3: CASSLPRVAGVGELFF
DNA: TGTGCCAGCAGCTTGCCGCGGGTGGCGGGAGTCGGGGAGCTGTTTTTT

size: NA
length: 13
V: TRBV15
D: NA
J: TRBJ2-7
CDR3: CATSRDLGNEQYF
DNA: TGTGCCACCAGCAGAGATCTGGGCAACGAGCAGTACTTC

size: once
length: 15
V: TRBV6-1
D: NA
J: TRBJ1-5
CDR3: CASRQTGTRYQPQHF
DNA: TGTGCCAGCAGGCAAACAGGGACCCGTTATCAGCCCCAGCATTTT

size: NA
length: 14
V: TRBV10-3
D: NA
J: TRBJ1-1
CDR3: CAISESAGESEAFF
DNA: TGTGCCATCAGTGAGTCCGCGGGGGAGAGTGAAGCTTTCTTT

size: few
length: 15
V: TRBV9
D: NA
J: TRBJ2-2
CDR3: CASSVSPQGGGELFF
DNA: TGTGCCAGCAGCGTAAGCCCCCAGGGAGGCGGGGAGCTGTTTTTT

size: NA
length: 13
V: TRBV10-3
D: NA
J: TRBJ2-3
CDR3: CAISSQGTDTQYF
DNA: TGTGCCATCAGCAGCCAGGGAACAGATACGCAGTATTTT

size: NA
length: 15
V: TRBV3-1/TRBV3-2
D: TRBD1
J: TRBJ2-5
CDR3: CASSQAGTGTETQYF
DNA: TGTGCCAGCAGCCAGGCCGGGACAGGGACAGAGACCCAGTACTTC

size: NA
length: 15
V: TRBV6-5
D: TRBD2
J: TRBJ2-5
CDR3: CASQSSAGGAETQYF
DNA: TGTGCCAGCCAATCCAGCGCCGGGGGGGCAGAGACCCAGTACTTC

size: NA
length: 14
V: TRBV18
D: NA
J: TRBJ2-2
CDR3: CASSPLRGTGELFF
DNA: TGTGCCAGCTCACCACTTCGGGGCACCGGGGAGCTGTTTTTT

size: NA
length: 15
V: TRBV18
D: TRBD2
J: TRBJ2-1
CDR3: CASSPTSGAHMEQFF
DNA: TGTGCCAGCTCACCAACTAGCGGGGCCCATATGGAGCAGTTCTTC

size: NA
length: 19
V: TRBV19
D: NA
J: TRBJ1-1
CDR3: CASSIFLDRQTRMNTEAFF
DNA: TGTGCCAGTAGTATTTTCCTCGACCGACAGACCCGCATGAACACTGAAGCTTTCTTT

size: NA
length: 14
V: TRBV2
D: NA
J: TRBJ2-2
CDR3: CASTERGVTGELFF
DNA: TGTGCCAGCACGGAGCGCGGGGTCACCGGGGAGCTGTTTTTT

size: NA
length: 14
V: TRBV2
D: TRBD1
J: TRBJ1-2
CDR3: CASSGLRQGSGYTF
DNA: TGTGCCAGCAGTGGCCTACGACAGGGGTCTGGCTACACCTTC

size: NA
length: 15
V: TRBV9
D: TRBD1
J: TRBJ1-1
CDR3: CASSETGAENTEAFF
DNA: TGTGCCAGCAGCGAAACAGGGGCCGAGAACACTGAAGCTTTCTTT

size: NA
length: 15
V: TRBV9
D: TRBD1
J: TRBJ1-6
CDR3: CASSPGQGRGSPLHF
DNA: TGTGCCAGCAGCCCGGGACAGGGGAGGGGCTCACCCCTCCACTTT

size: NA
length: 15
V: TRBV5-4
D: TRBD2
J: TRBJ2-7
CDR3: CASSRGLAGEYEQYF
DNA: TGTGCCAGCAGCCGGGGACTAGCGGGAGAGTACGAGCAGTACTTC

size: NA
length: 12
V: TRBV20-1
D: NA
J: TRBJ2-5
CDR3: CSASGGLETQYF
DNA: TGCAGTGCTAGTGGCGGTTTAGAGACCCAGTACTTC

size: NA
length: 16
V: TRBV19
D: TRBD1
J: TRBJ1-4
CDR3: CASSPGTGGTNEKLFF
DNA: TGTGCCAGTAGTCCTGGGACAGGGGGCACTAATGAAAAACTGTTTTTT

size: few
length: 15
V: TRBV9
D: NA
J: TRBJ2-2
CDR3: CASSVGPTNTGELFF
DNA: TGTGCCAGCAGCGTAGGGCCCACGAACACCGGGGAGCTGTTTTTT

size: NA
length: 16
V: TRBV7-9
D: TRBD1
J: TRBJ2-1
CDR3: CASSSAGTGGLGEQFF
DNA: TGTGCCAGCAGCTCAGCCGGGACAGGGGGCTTGGGTGAGCAGTTCTTC

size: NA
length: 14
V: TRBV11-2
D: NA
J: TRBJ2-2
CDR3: CASSLGTPTGELFF
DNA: TGTGCCAGCAGCCTCGGGACACCTACCGGGGAGCTGTTTTTT

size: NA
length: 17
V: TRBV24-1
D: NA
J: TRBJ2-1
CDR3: CATSAPPDSSSYNEQFF
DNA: TGTGCCACCAGTGCCCCCCCCGACAGTAGCTCCTACAATGAGCAGTTCTTC

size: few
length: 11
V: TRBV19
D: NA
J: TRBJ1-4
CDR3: CASSLNEKLFF
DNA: TGTGCCAGTAGCCTTAATGAAAAACTGTTTTTT

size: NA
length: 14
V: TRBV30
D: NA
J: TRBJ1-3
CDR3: CAWSVLGGVNTIYF
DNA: TGTGCCTGGAGTGTACTGGGGGGGGTTAACACCATATATTTT

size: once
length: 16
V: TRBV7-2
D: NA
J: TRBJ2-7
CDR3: CASSLAVSESSYEQYF
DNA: TGTGCCAGCAGCTTAGCGGTTAGCGAAAGCTCCTACGAGCAGTACTTC

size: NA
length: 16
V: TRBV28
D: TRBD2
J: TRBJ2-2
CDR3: CASSRTSGGSNGELFF
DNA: TGTGCCAGCAGCCGGACTAGCGGGGGGTCAAACGGGGAGCTGTTTTTT

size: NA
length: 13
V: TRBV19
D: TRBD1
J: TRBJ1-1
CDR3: CASTSRGSTEAFF
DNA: TGTGCCAGTACCAGCAGGGGGAGCACTGAAGCTTTCTTT

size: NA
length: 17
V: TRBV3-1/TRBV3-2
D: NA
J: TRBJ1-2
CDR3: CASSQVRGPQQYYGYTF
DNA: TGTGCCAGCAGCCAGGTCAGGGGTCCTCAACAATACTATGGCTACACCTTC

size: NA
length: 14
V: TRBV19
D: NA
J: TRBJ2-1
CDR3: CASAAGKAYNEQFF
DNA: TGTGCCAGTGCGGCGGGGAAGGCCTACAATGAGCAGTTCTTC

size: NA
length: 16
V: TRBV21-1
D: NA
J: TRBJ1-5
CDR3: CASSAHRGTGNQPQHF
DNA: TGTGCCAGCAGCGCTCACAGGGGTACGGGCAATCAGCCCCAGCATTTT

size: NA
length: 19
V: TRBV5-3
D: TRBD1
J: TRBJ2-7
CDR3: CARSLVDRERAPSSYEQYF
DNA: TGTGCCAGAAGCTTGGTGGACAGGGAAAGAGCTCCGAGCTCCTACGAGCAGTACTTC

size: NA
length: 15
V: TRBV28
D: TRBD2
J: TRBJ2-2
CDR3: CASRVPGTSTGELFF
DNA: TGTGCCAGCAGAGTCCCAGGGACTAGCACCGGGGAGCTGTTTTTT

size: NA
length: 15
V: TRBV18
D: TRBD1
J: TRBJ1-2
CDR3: CASSPTTGRIDGYTF
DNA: TGTGCCAGCTCACCAACGACAGGGAGGATCGATGGCTACACCTTC

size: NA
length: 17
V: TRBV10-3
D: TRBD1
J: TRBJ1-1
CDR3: CAISETFGTGVLTEAFF
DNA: TGTGCCATCAGTGAAACCTTTGGGACAGGGGTTTTAACTGAAGCTTTCTTT

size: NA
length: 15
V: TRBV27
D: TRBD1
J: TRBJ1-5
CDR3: CASSTGTGSNQPQHF
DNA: TGTGCCAGCAGTACCGGGACAGGAAGCAATCAGCCCCAGCATTTT

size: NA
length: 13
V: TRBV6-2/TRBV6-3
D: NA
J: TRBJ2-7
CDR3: CASSPTGLYEQYF
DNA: TGTGCCAGCAGCCCAACCGGACTCTACGAGCAGTACTTC

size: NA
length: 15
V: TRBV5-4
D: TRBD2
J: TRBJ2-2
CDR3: CASSSPGLDPGELFF
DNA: TGTGCCAGCAGCTCGCCGGGACTAGATCCCGGGGAGCTGTTTTTT

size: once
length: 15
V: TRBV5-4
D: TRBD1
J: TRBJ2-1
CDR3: CASSLSLDRPNEQFF
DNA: TGTGCCAGCAGCCTTTCTCTGGACAGGCCCAATGAGCAGTTCTTC

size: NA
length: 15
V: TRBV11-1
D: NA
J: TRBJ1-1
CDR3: CASSLERNMNTEAFF
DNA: TGTGCCAGCAGCTTAGAGCGGAACATGAACACTGAAGCTTTCTTT

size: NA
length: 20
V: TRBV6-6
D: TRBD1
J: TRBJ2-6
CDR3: CASSRGRDRGGSSGANVLTF
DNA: TGTGCCAGCAGTCGGGGCCGAGACAGGGGGGGAAGCTCTGGGGCCAACGTCCTGACTTTC

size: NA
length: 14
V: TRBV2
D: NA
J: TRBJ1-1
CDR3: CASSERQGGTEAFF
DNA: TGTGCCAGCAGTGAACGGCAGGGAGGAACTGAAGCTTTCTTT

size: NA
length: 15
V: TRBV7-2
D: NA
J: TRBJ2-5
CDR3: CASSLRGGGGETQYF
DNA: TGTGCCAGCAGCTTAAGGGGGGGCGGCGGAGAGACCCAGTACTTC

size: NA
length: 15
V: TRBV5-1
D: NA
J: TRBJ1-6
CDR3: CASSLGAGYNSPLHF
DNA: TGCGCCAGCAGCTTGGGGGCAGGATACAATTCACCCCTCCACTTT

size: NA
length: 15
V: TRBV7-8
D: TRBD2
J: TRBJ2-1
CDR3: CASSLRAGGYNEQFF
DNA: TGTGCCAGCAGCTTAAGAGCGGGAGGGTACAATGAGCAGTTCTTC

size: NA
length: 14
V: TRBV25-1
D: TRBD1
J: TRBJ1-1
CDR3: CASWTGTGNTEAFF
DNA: TGTGCCAGCTGGACCGGGACAGGGAACACTGAAGCTTTCTTT

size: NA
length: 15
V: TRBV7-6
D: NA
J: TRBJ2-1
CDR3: CAGGGASSPLNEQFF
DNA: TGTGCCGGTGGCGGGGCTAGCTCACCCCTCAATGAGCAGTTCTTC

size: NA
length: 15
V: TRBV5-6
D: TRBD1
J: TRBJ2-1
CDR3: CASSIEGQEYNEQFF
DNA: TGTGCCAGCAGCATAGAAGGACAGGAGTACAATGAGCAGTTCTTC

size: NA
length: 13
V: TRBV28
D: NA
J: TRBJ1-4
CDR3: CASRGTTGEKLFF
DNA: TGTGCCAGCAGGGGGACAACTGGCGAAAAACTGTTTTTT

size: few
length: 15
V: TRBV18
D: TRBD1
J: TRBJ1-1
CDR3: CASSRTGTDGAEAFF
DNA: TGTGCCAGCTCCCGTACCGGGACAGACGGGGCTGAAGCTTTCTTT

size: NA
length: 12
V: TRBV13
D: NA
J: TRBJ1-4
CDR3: CASSFGREKLFF
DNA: TGTGCCAGCAGCTTTGGCCGAGAAAAACTGTTTTTT

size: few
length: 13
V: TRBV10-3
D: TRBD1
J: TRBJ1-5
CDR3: CAIRQGAGQPQHF
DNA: TGTGCCATCAGGCAGGGGGCGGGTCAGCCCCAGCATTTT